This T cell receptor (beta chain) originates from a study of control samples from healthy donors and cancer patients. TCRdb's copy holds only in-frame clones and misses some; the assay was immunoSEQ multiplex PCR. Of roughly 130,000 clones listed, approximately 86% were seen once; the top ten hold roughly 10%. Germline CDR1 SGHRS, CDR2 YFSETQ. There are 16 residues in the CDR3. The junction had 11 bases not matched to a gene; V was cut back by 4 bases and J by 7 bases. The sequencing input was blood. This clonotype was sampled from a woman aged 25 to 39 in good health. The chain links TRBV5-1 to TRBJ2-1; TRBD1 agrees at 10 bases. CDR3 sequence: CASSRIGTGDSNEQFF. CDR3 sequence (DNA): TGCGCCAGCAGCCGGATCGGGACAGGGGATTCTAATGAGCAGTTCTTC. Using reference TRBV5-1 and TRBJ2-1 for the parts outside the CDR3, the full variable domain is KAGVTQTPRYLIKTRGQQVTLSCSPISGHRSVSWYQQTPGQGLQFLFEYFSETQRNKGNFPGRFSGRQFSNSRSEMNVSTLELGDSALYLCASSRIGTGDSNEQFFGPGTRLTVL.